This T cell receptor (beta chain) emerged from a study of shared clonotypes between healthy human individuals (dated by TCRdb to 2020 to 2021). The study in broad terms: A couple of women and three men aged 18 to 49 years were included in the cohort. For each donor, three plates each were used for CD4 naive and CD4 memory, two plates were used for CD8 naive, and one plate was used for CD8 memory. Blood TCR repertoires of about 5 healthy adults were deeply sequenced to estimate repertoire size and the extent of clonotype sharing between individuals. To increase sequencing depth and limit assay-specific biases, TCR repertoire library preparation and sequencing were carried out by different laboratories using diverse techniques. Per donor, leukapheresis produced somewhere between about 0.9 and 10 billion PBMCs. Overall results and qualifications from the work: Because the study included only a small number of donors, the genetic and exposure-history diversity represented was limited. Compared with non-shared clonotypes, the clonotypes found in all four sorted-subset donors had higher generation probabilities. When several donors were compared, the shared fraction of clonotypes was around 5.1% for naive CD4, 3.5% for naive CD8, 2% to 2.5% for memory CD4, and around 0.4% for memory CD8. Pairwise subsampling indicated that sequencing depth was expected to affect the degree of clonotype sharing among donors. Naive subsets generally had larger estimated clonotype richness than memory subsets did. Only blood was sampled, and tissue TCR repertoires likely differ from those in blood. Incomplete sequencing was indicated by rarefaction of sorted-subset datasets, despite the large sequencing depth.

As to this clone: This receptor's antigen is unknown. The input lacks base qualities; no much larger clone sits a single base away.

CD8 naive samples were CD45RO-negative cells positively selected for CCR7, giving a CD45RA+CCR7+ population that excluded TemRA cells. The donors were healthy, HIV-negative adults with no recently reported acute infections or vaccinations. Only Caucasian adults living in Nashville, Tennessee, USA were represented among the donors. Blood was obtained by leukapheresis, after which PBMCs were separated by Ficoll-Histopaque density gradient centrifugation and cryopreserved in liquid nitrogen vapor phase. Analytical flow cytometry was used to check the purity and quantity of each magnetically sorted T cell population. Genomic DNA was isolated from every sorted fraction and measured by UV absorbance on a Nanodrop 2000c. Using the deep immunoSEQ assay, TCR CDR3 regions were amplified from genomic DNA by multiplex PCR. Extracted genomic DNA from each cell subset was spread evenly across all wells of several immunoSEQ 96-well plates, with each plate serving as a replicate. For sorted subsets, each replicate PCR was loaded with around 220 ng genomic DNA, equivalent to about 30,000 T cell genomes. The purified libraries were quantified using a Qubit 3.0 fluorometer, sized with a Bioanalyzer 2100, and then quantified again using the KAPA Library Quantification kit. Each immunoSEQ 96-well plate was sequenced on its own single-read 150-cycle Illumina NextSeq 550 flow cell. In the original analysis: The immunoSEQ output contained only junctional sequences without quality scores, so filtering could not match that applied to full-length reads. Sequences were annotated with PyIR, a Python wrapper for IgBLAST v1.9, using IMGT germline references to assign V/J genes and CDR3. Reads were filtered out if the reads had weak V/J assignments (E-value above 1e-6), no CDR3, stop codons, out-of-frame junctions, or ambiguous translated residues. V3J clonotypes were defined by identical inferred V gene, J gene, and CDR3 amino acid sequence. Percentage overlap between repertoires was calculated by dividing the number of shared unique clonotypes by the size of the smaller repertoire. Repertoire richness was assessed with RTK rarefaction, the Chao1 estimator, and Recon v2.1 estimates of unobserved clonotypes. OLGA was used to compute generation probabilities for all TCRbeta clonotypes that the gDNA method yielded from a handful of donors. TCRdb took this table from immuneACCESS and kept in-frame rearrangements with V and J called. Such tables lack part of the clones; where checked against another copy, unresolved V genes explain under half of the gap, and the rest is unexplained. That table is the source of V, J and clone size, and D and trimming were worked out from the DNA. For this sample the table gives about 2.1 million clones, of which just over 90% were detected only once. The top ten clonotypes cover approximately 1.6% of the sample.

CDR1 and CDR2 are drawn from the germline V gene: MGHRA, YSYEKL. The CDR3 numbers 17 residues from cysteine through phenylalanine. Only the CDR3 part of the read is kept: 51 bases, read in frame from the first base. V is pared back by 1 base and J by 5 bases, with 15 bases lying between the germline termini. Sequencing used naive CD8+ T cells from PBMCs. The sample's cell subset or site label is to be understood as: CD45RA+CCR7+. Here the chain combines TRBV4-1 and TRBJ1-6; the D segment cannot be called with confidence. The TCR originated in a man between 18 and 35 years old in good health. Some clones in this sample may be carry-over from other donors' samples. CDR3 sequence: CASSQVTLAFDNSPLHF. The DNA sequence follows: TGCGCCAGCAGCCAAGTGACTTTGGCCTTCGATAATTCACCCCTCCACTTT.